This T cell receptor beta chain was profiled in a study of PD-1 blockade in classical Hodgkin lymphoma (dated by TCRdb to the early 2020s). About the investigation overall: Nivolumab dosing was 3 mg/kg intravenously every 2 weeks, continuing until either disease progression or unacceptable toxicity. A peripheral blood immune signature of response to PD-1 blockade in classical Hodgkin lymphoma was defined using TCR beta sequencing and CyTOF. Overall results and qualifications from the work: Lower diversity was observed in patients in whom nivolumab was started less than 1 year after ASCT, and these patients were excluded from later analyses so that confounding by immune reconstitution would be avoided. The study covered only a single clinical trial cohort, and the causes of the repertoire differences, possibly disease activity or prior therapy, were still not defined. Baseline diversity similar to that of newly diagnosed patients was observed in trial patients achieving complete response, whereas significantly lower diversity was observed in partial responders and progressors. CD4+ but not CD8+ TCR diversity rose significantly by C4D1 (p=0.0027 vs p=0.16), most apparent in complete responders (p=0.02). Newly diagnosed patients were reported to have lower baseline TCR diversity than healthy donors, and relapsed/refractory patients were reported to have lower baseline TCR diversity still.

As for this clone: The target of this receptor is not known. It has no much larger one-base neighbor in the sample; base qualities were not kept.

In light of the paper, this sample's time point label describes: cycle 2 day 1 (C2D1) of nivolumab. All trial patients had relapsed after autologous stem cell transplantation, with cohorts A, B and C differing in prior brentuximab vedotin exposure. A total of roughly 60 patients with relapsed/refractory classical Hodgkin lymphoma made up the trial cohort, and each patient's best overall response was complete response, partial response or progressive disease. Trial patients were treated with single-agent nivolumab in the multi-cohort phase II CheckMate 205 trial. Best overall response was determined by an independent review committee according to the 2007 International Working Group response criteria. Trial PBMCs were collected just before the start of nivolumab (C1D1) and during therapy at cycle 2 day 1 and cycle 4 day 1. Peripheral blood was collected in 8 mL Vacutainer Cell Preparation Tubes, from which PBMCs were isolated by centrifugation and then cryopreserved.

V was cut back by 4 bases and J by 7 bases, leaving a gap of 10 bases between them. Measured from the cysteine to the phenylalanine, the CDR3 is 13 residues long. The read is trimmed to its CDR3 DNA, 39 bases read in frame from base 1. From the germline V gene, CDR1 is SGHDN and CDR2 is FVKESK. The Qiagen DNeasy kit was used to extract genomic DNA from unsorted PBMCs and from the negatively selected CD4+ and CD8+ fractions. Using primers that anneal to V and J segments, immunoSEQ multiplex PCR amplified the TCR beta CDR3 regions. A synthetic immune receptor repertoire was used to minimize amplification bias, and remaining bias was computationally removed after sequencing. On the study's bioinformatics: Repertoire diversity was quantified as the Shannon entropy index using custom Python scripts. The unsorted, CD4+ and CD8+ repertoires were each analyzed separately, with the exception of combined analyses, where CD4+ and CD8+ sequences were merged in silico. A clone counted as expanded when the clone's frequency after treatment rose at least 2-fold relative to C1D1, and clones undetected at baseline were given a pseudocount of 0.5. Singleton clones were defined as clones with 0 or 1 copy at C1D1, and non-singleton clones were defined as clones with 2 or more copies. Clones expanded in unsorted samples were annotated as CD4+, CD8+ or unknown by matching protein sequences in sorted samples from the same patient. Wilcoxon tests on paired samples were used to test changes in diversity from C1D1 to C4D1. TCRdb carries this immuneACCESS record with in-frame sequences only. Its versions omit some clonotypes, under half of them owing to an unresolved V gene in the studies checked, with the rest unexplained. Clone size and the V and J calls come from that table; the DNA yielded D and trimming. The sample contains more than 90,000 clones, about four fifths of them found a single time. The ten largest clones capture under 20% of the sample.

The chain employs TRBV14 and TRBJ1-4, with the D gene not clear enough to name. This sequence originates from a human donor with classical Hodgkin lymphoma. Specimen: peripheral blood mononuclear cells (PBMCs), collected before the second cycle of nivolumab. The DNA sequence is given as TGTGCCAGCAGCCCAAGAACCCTTGAAAAACTGTTTTTT. Its protein reads: CASSPRTLEKLFF. With the portions outside the CDR3 filled from the reference TRBV14 and TRBJ1-4 genes, the complete variable region becomes EAGVTQFPSHSVIEKGQTVTLRCDPISGHDNLYWYRRVMGKEIKFLLHFVKESKQDESGMPNNRFLAERTGGTYSTLKVQPAELEDSGVYFCASSPRTLEKLFFGSGTQLSVL.